This TCR beta chain emerged from a study of memory CD4+ T cells and cytomegalovirus serostatus. The study, taken as a whole, reports: CMV serostatus prediction reached median AUC approximately 0.95, or 0.91 with US-trained model. Suggested: most of the CMV-linked TCR signature lies in CD4+ memory cells.

The sort gate was single viable CD3+CD4+CD8-CD45RO+ cells for memory CD4+ T cells. CMV serostatus came from serum IgG against pp150, pp28, p38, p52. Profiling relied on immunoSEQ multiplex PCR, and the TCRdb table lists in-frame clones only, not all of them. The sample carries about 64,000 clones, over 60% recorded once. Details on this clone: What it binds is unknown.

The sequenced sample consisted of memory CD4+ T cells from blood. The clonotype was recovered from an adult in good health and CMV-seronegative.

The CDR3 reads CATSQSSNQPQHF. In DNA, the CDR3 is TGTGCCACCAGCCAGAGTAGCAATCAGCCCCAGCATTTT. The V gene is TRBV15, the J gene TRBJ1-5; D not resolved. The germline gives CDR1 LNHNV, CDR2 YYDKDF (reference sequence). Trimming stripped 5 bases from V and 0 bases from J, with 5 bases between. The CDR3 consists of 13 residues.